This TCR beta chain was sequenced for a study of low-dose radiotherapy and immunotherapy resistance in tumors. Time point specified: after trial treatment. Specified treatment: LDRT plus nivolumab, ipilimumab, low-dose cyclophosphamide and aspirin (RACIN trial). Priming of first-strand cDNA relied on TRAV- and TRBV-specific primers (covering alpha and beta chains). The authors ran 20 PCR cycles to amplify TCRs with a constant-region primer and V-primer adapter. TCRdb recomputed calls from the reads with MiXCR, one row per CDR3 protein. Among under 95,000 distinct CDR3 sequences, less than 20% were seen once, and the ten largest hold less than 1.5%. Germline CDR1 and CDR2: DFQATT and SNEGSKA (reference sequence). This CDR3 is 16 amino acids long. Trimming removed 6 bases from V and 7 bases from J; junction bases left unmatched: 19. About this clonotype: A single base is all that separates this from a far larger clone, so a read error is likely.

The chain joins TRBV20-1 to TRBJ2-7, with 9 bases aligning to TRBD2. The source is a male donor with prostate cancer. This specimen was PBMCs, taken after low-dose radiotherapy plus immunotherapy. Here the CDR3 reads CSAPKHLGLAYNEQYF. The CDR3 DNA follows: TGCAGTGCCCCGAAACACCTTGGACTAGCGTACAATGAGCAGTACTTC.